What follows is one TCR beta chain and its context. This clonotype was observed a few times. No cognate antigen has been identified for it. Per-base quality was not reported, and no clone a single base away is much larger than it. This entry belongs to a study of vaccination and CD4 T cells after COVID-19 (dated by TCRdb to 2022 to 2024). About the study as a whole: SARS-CoV-2 positivity had been established in the convalescent patients by nasal swab PCR, and mild disease was recorded in several of these patients and severe disease in one. Control cultures used a CEFX viral epitope pool as positive control, an HIV-1 Nef peptide pool as negative control, or no peptide. Overlapping spike peptide pools from SARS-CoV-2 and from the common cold coronaviruses HCoV-NL63, HCoV-OC43 and HCoV-229E were used as culture stimuli. Six males and four females were included in the convalescent cohort, with two Hispanic individuals, seven Caucasians, two Asians and one multiracial person represented. Post-vaccine blood samples were taken a median of about 72 days after the second vaccine dose, with a range of roughly 14 to 241 days. Post-COVID blood samples from convalescent patients were collected a median of around 100 days after diagnosis, with a range of 35 to 161 days. In around 9 COVID-19 convalescent patients and several infection-naive healthy vaccine recipients, researchers compared the spike-specific CD4+ TCR repertoire from before mRNA vaccination with the repertoire from after. Participants received two doses of either the Pfizer-BioNTech BNT162b2 vaccine (n=8) or the Moderna mRNA-1273 vaccine (n=2). Overall study outcomes, separate from this receptor: An increase in the median number of SARS-CoV-2-reactive clonotypes from around 20 after infection to 38 after vaccination was observed, but the change was not found to be significant. In convalescent patients, a median about 90% of post-vaccine SARS-CoV-2-reactive clones were detected only after vaccination, and vaccine-specific priming was suggested by this finding. In convalescent patients, nearly all vaccine-specific clones (304 of 307) were found to be mono-reactive for SARS-CoV-2 spike rather than cross-reactive with common cold coronaviruses. Relatively few convalescent patients were included in the study, and early timepoints after natural infection were not analyzed.

Per the germline V gene, KGHDR is the CDR1 and SFDVKD is the CDR2. V is cut back by 7 bases and J by 1 base, with 10 bases in the junction unmatched. The CDR3, cysteine through phenylalanine, is 17 amino acids long. The entry retains the CDR3 DNA only, 51 bases that are in frame from base 1. Taken with the paper, the label for treatment or condition translates to: approximately nine-day PBMC culture with coronavirus spike peptide pools or control peptides (ViraFEST assay). The ViraFEST assay was used in the study, in which antigen-specific T cells were expanded with peptide pools and expanded clonotypes were subsequently identified by TCR sequencing. The convalescent patients' positive SARS-CoV-2 PCR tests fell between March and December 2020, which was before the Alpha, Beta and Delta variants emerged in the United States. Two million PBMCs per well were cultured in IMDM with roughly 5.2% human AB serum and approximately 9.8 IU/ml IL-2, plus 10 ug/ml peptide pools. On days 3 and 7, half of the culture medium was replaced with fresh IL-2-containing medium. Once the cells had been in culture for around nine days, the EasySep CD4+ T cell isolation kit was used to isolate CD4+ T cells by negative selection. Ficoll-Paque Plus gradient centrifugation was used to isolate PBMCs from whole blood, and the isolated PBMCs were then either used fresh or cryopreserved at -140C. Each culture condition was generally run in triplicate wells.

The library was made by PCR. At the Johns Hopkins FTIC core, DNA from the cultured CD4+ T cells underwent TCR sequencing with the Oncomine TCR Beta short-read assay. The QIAamp micro DNA kit was used to extract genomic DNA from the cultured CD4+ T cells. Oncomine TCR Beta libraries made from cultured CD4+ T cells were pooled using unique dual indexes and sequenced on an Illumina iSeq 100. On the study's bioinformatics: Non-productive sequences were removed, and CDR3s that did not start with C, did not end with F or W, or were shorter than 7 amino acids were discarded. The MANAFEST web application was used to identify antigen-specific clonotypes by comparing peptide-stimulated wells against reference wells and other culture wells. For a clone to be called positive, the clone needed an FDR below 0.05, an odds ratio above 5, and a productive frequency above 0.1% in at least two of three replicate wells. A clonotype was classed as cross-reactive if the clonotype showed significant expansion both in SARS-CoV-2 spike wells and in at least one common cold coronavirus spike condition. Similarity between CDR3 sequences was evaluated in R version 3.6.1 using Levenshtein distances (stringdist) and unrooted phylogenetic trees (ape). TCRdb redid the processing of the public reads, applying fastp at Q25 and MiXCR, and retained in-frame beta chains. Rows are unified per CDR3 protein, each entry keeping the most common DNA and genes. These V and J calls originate from TCRdb's pipeline instead of the authors' own analysis. Across this sample there are some 19,000 distinct CDR3 sequences, with roughly 45% seen only once. Around 13% of the sample belongs to the ten largest clones.

Source material: CD4+ T cells from blood, cultured in vitro. The rearrangement joined TRBV24-1 to TRBJ2-3; the central 10 bases match TRBD1. This sequence originates from a human donor who had recovered from COVID-19. The CDR3 sequence is CATSGTGVGLRTDTQYF. In nucleotide form, the sequence is TGTGCCACCAGCGGGACAGGGGTGGGACTGCGCACAGATACGCAGTATTTT.